Listed below are T cell receptor beta chains from one sample, sequenced in a study of naive and memory T cell subsets. MiXCR, applied by TCRdb to the UMI-ligation and nested PCR reads, yields one record per CDR3 protein. This table holds 98,000 or so distinct CDR3 sequences, about 15% found once. The sample was naive CD8+ T cells from blood. These receptors all stem from a human donor in good health. Both conserved end residues are trimmed from each CDR3. Fields, in order: CDR3 protein, J gene, V gene.

ASSYSDGISYNEQF TRBJ2-1 TRBV6-2/TRBV6-3
ASSLTSGAGADTQY TRBJ2-3 TRBV7-8
ASSLIGNEQF TRBJ2-1 TRBV7-9
ASSQDGGSSYNEQF TRBJ2-1 TRBV4-3
ASLDGTEAF TRBJ1-1 TRBV7-9
ASSLNGIMNTEAF TRBJ1-1 TRBV7-9
ATSRDRDSTNEKLF TRBJ1-4 TRBV15
ASSQLGGSPYEQY TRBJ2-7 TRBV4-2
ASKFHDGRADDTQY TRBJ2-3 TRBV27
ASSTPRRNEQF TRBJ2-1 TRBV25-1
ATSERLAAPTDTQY TRBJ2-3 TRBV24-1
ASSLVNGELF TRBJ2-2 TRBV11-3
ASSEIVSSYNSPLH TRBJ1-6 TRBV2
ASSLVQASTDTQY TRBJ2-3 TRBV7-2
ASSVEGAVYNEQF TRBJ2-1 TRBV9
ASSLEYHGFTDTQY TRBJ2-3 TRBV5-4
ASSTSTGSYNSPLH TRBJ1-6 TRBV12-3/TRBV12-4
ASSAGPGTDTQY TRBJ2-3 TRBV12-3/TRBV12-4
ASLNFANTGELF TRBJ2-2 TRBV6-5
SARAEQPQH TRBJ1-5 TRBV20-1
ASGRTGETNEQF TRBJ2-1 TRBV2
ASSPARKPREQF TRBJ2-1 TRBV5-8
ASSYRWGGPNEKLF TRBJ1-4 TRBV28
ASSQDTGLDTQY TRBJ2-3 TRBV4-3
ASSQDLGSEAF TRBJ1-1 TRBV4-3
ASRSPSSYEQY TRBJ2-7 TRBV11-1
ASQGDLNEQF TRBJ2-1 TRBV12-5
ASSSPGLYEQY TRBJ2-7 TRBV12-3/TRBV12-4
ASSQEVDKQNTGELF TRBJ2-2 TRBV14
ASSHSRNWDDPMNWDDPYNEQF TRBJ2-1 TRBV5-1
ASSYSPSGVNTQY TRBJ2-3 TRBV27
ASSLIESNEQF TRBJ2-1 TRBV19
ASSMGWGPEAF TRBJ1-1 TRBV19
ASSPRTEEKLF TRBJ1-4 TRBV7-9
ASTSPPQGLFYEQY TRBJ2-7 TRBV6-2/TRBV6-3
ASKLVADTQY TRBJ2-3 TRBV2